The entry below gives a single T cell receptor beta chain sequence along with its context. This clone's antigen is unknown. Base qualities are not provided; no much larger clone lies one nucleotide away. These data belong to a study of blood T cell repertoires in COVID-19 (dated by TCRdb to 2020 to 2021). Some background on the complete study: Samples from collaborators originated in the United States, Italy and Spain and spanned both the acute and convalescent phases of COVID-19. The material from the prospective study consisted of cDNA or gDNA derived from T cells, B-cell-depleted T cells, or PBMCs. Deeply sampled blood TCRbeta repertoires from subjects exposed to, actively infected with, or recovered from COVID-19 were included in the dataset. The repertoires were released in a freely available public database meant as a resource for research on the immune response to SARS-CoV-2. Samples were obtained from the ongoing ImmuneRACE study (first 160 participants) and from 1,254 subjects provided by 6 global collaborators. A de-identified subject ID, COVID-19 status, age in years and sex were almost always included in the sample metadata. HLA class I and class II types, where available, came from metadata supplied by the sample provider rather than from assay-based typing.

TCRbeta CDR3 regions were amplified from genomic DNA by means of the immunoSEQ Assay, a bias-controlled multiplex PCR. For the original study's pipeline: Nucleated cell counts per sample were estimated from amplification of reference gene primers within the assay. Sequence reads were collapsed and filtered to measure the absolute abundance of every unique TCRbeta CDR3 rearrangement. For each sample, productive Simpson clonality was calculated by taking the square root of Simpson's diversity index across productive rearrangements. The immuneACCESS repertoire file appears here via TCRdb, limited to in-frame rearrangements. These files lack a portion of the clones; in checked studies, under half of the deficit traces to unresolved V genes, and the cause of the others is not known. V, J and clone size were drawn from that table, and D and trimming were deduced from the DNA. The sample table shows a few hundred thousand clones, and about 80% are seen once. The top ten clonotypes cover 1.3% of the sample.

Results and caveats for the whole study, not just this receptor: The amount of clinical and demographic metadata varied by source and participant and was provided uncurated.

Participants in the prospective study were enrolled through a virtual design, were aged about 18 to 100 years, and lived in roughly 26 United States geographic areas. In the prospective study, participants were assigned to cohorts based on the clinical history participants reported in a screening survey and a study questionnaire. In the prospective study, whole blood, serum and a nasopharyngeal or oropharyngeal swab were collected from each participant by mobile phlebotomists. Prospective study participants could optionally give additional blood draws and questionnaires over a roughly two-month period. Before DNA extraction, blood samples from the prospective study were shipped at room temperature or frozen. The source is a woman between 35 and 50 years old with acute COVID-19. Sequencing input: PBMCs or T cells enriched from blood (not recorded which).

The DNA sequence is as follows: TGTGCCAGCATACCCGGAACCCCTAGCGGAGTGACCTACGAGCAGTACTTC. Its protein is CASIPGTPSGVTYEQYF. The rearrangement joined TRBV28 to TRBJ2-7; 7 bases in between match TRBD2. CDR3 length: 17 amino acids, cysteine to phenylalanine. The CDR3 DNA has 51 bases and is translated from base 1. V trim: 7 bases; J trim: 2 bases; unmatched bases: 17. Looking up the germline V gene yields CDR1 MDHEN and CDR2 SYDVKM.